The following is a T cell receptor (beta chain) sequence with its context. Antigen specificity is unknown. Libraries were prepared by immunoSEQ multiplex PCR; TCRdb keeps only in-frame clonotypes and omits some of them. The data contain approximately 33,000 clones, more than 70% of them singletons. The data stem from a study of OX40 agonist ivuxolimab in advanced cancers. Overall study context: Aged roughly 23 to 80 with a mean of roughly 63 years, they were about 80% male.

The study, taken as a whole, reports: More expanded clones were found, on average, in CD8+ than in CD4+ T cells. Expanded peripheral T-cell antigen specificity went undetermined. Both CD4+ and CD8+ T cell populations in blood had undergone clonal expansion by week 6 at 0.1 to 3.0 mg/kg.

Germline values: CDR1 SGHVS, CDR2 FQNEAQ. This CDR3 region has 17 residues. The V and J ends lost 1 base and 2 bases respectively, with 15 bases between them. Sequences were derived from CD4+ or CD8+ T cells sorted from blood, sampled in a trial of the OX40 agonist ivuxolimab. This TCR was recovered from an adult with an advanced solid tumor such as melanoma, head and neck, liver or kidney cancer. The rearrangement links TRBV7-8 to TRBJ2-1, with D perhaps matching TRBD2 (7 bases). In nucleotides, the CDR3 is TGTGCCAGCAGCTTAGGCGGGGGAGGGGGGACCTACAATGAGCAGTTCTTC. Its protein product is CASSLGGGGGTYNEQFF.